This is a list of T cell receptor beta chains from one sample in a study of OX40 agonist ivuxolimab in advanced cancers. The method was immunoSEQ multiplex PCR; TCRdb's version includes in-frame clones alone and lacks a portion of them. The repertoire holds 84,000 or so clones, 85% to 95% seen once, with about 0.45% in the top ten. The sequences come from CD4+ or CD8+ T cells sorted from blood, collected in a trial of the OX40 agonist ivuxolimab. These receptors came from an adult with an advanced solid tumor such as melanoma, head and neck, liver or kidney cancer. The conserved cysteine and the conserved F or W are not part of the CDR3 here.

>TRBJ1-1|TRBV29-1
SVVGPGQGNTEAF
>TRBJ1-2|TRBV4-1
ASSQDPEDRVNYGYT
>TRBJ1-2|TRBV28
ASSYGLSPLGYT
>TRBJ2-3|TRBV6-6
ASGSRGSGNTDTQY
>TRBJ2-7|TRBV27
ASSSQGAHSYEQY
>TRBJ2-3|TRBV9
ASSVVAGNRDTQY
>TRBJ2-3|TRBV6-4
ASSDSTGAQY
>TRBJ2-7|TRBV4-3
ASSQRSYEQY
>TRBJ1-1|TRBV12-2
ASRLSLTGPAF
>TRBJ1-4|TRBV27
ASSLWVGGVAL
>TRBJ1-1|TRBV18
ASSTWTDTEAF
>TRBJ2-5|TRBV28
ASRVGLAGVYQETQY
>TRBJ2-2|TRBV19
ASSTTRTENTGELF
>TRBJ1-1|TRBV7-2
ASSLLVATEAF
>TRBJ2-7|TRBV19
ASTPKGLWPYEQY
>TRBJ1-3|TRBV18
ASSPGIDVNTIY
>TRBJ2-2|TRBV11-3
ASSPPETGELF
>TRBJ2-7|TRBV5-1
ASSSAPGVKDYEQY
>TRBJ2-1|TRBV10-3
AISEGPPSELREF
>TRBJ2-2|TRBV7-8
ASSAPAGELF
>TRBJ2-2|TRBV6-1
ASSPGQGAGELF
>TRBJ2-1|TRBV19
ASSIAVLAAHEQF
>TRBJ2-2|TRBV7-3
ASSQLAANTGELF
>TRBJ2-7|TRBV7-2
ASSLIRLAGESYEQY
>TRBJ2-2|TRBV30
ACKTGGRELF
>TRBJ1-5|TRBV19
ASTHSNQPQH
>TRBJ2-6|TRBV18
ASSQTGSSGANVLT
>TRBJ2-1|TRBV2
ASSEARSSSGGIPWNEQF